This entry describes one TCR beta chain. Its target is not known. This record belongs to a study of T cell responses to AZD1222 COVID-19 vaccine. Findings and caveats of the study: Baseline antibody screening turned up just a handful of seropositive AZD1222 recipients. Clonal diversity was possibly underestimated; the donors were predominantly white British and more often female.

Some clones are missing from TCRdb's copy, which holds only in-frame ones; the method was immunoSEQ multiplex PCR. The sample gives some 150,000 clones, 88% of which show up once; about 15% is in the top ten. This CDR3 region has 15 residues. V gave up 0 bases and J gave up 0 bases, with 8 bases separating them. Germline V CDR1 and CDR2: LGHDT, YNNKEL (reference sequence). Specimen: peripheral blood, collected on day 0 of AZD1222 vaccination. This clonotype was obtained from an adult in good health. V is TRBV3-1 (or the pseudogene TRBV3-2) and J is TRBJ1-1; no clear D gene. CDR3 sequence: CASSQEQTLNTEAFF. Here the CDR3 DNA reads TGTGCCAGCAGCCAAGAACAGACCTTGAACACTGAAGCTTTCTTT.